Below, 6 T cell receptor beta chains from the same sample are listed, as sequenced in a study of cytomegalovirus exposure and HLA in healthy donors. A multiplex PCR was run with 60 Vbeta primers and 13 Jbeta primers. Sequencing used immunoSEQ multiplex PCR; TCRdb keeps in-frame clones, though not all of them. This sample has about 95,000 clones, with about 81% found just once. Sequenced input: PBMCs. The receptors were gathered from a woman in her thirties or forties in good health and CMV-seropositive.

This chain joins TRBV4-2 and TRBJ2-1; 8 bases match TRBD2. The CDR3 has 17 residues. Per germline, CDR1 LGHNA and CDR2 YNFKEQ. Unmatched junction bases numbered 11, after V lost 1 base and J lost 6 bases. CDR3 in amino acids: CASSQGARLAGPNEQFF. For the CDR3, the DNA is TGTGCCAGCAGCCAAGGTGCCCGCCTAGCGGGCCCCAATGAGCAGTTCTTC.

The V call is TRBV6-1, the J call TRBJ2-1, with TRBD1 matching 9 bases. This CDR3 contains 14 residues. In germline, CDR1 is MNHNS, CDR2 SASEGT. J lost 6 bases, V lost 6 bases, and 6 bases had no gene match. The CDR3 loop is CASSEDRGRNEQFF. The CDR3 DNA sequence: TGTGCCAGCAGCGAGGACAGGGGTCGCAATGAGCAGTTCTTC.

This chain connects TRBV15 to TRBJ2-7; 12 bases map to TRBD1. Germline V lookup: CDR1 LNHNV, CDR2 YYDKDF (reference sequence). The CDR3 loop spans 16 amino acids. The V and J ends lost 0 bases and 5 bases, in that order; junction bases with no gene match: 5. CDR3 amino acids: CATSREQGQGADEQYF. CDR3 coding DNA: TGTGCCACCAGCAGAGAACAGGGACAGGGGGCAGACGAGCAGTACTTC.

The chain links TRBV6-1 to TRBJ1-1; 8 nucleotides match TRBD1. Germline V gene lookup returns CDR1 MNHNS and CDR2 SASEGT. The J segment lost 0 bases and the V segment lost 6 bases, leaving 6 bases of the junction unmatched. The CDR3 spans 15 residues. The DNA for the CDR3 is TGTGCCAGCAGGACCCGGGACAGGTTGAACACTGAAGCTTTCTTT. Amino acid sequence: CASRTRDRLNTEAFF.

The rearrangement links TRBV18 to TRBJ1-2; 8 bases match TRBD1. There are 13 residues in the CDR3. Germline CDR1 and CDR2: KGHSH and LQKENI. V trimming: 3 bases; J trimming: 8 bases; junction bases outside the gene matches: 5. The DNA of the CDR3 is TGTGCCAGCTCACCCCAGGGGGCGGAGGGCTACACCTTC. Protein sequence: CASSPQGAEGYTF.

The gene calls are TRBV7-6 and TRBJ2-2; TRBD2 matches 8 bases. The CDR3 has 17 residues. V shed 1 base and J 4 bases; nucleotides not matched to a gene: 8. Germline lookup yields CDR1 SGHVS and CDR2 FNYEAQ. CDR3 coding DNA: TGTGCCAGCAGCTTAGGGGCAGGACTAGCCCCCACCGGGGAGCTGTTTTTT. Protein product: CASSLGAGLAPTGELFF.